This T cell receptor (beta chain) was sequenced for a study of CD4 T cells in relation to SARS-CoV-2 and coronaviruses (TCRdb year 2021). Turning to the overall study: In the ViraFEST assay, PBMCs were cultured with antigen for less than eleven days, after which TCR beta CDR3s were sequenced to identify clonal expansions specific to the antigen. An HIV-1 Nef peptide pool or a no-peptide culture served as the negative reference condition. Patient-derived lymphoblastoid cell lines were used to map the HLA restriction of shared crossreactive spike epitopes. Memory CD4+ T cell crossreactivity between SARS-CoV-2 and common cold coronavirus spike proteins was assessed at the TCR clonotype level in the study. The Adaptive Biotechnologies TCR-sequencing kit was used to sequence samples from a few pre-COVID donors and the naive versus memory experiments, whereas other data were Illumina-based. Expansion assays from other donors in the study were sequenced with a different, Illumina-based TCR-beta assay. Broad study findings and their caveats: The study was limited by small numbers of patients and tested TCRs. Approximately 60% of donors had memory CD4+ clonotypes that crossrecognized SARS-CoV-2 and at least one common cold coronavirus spike. Pre-pandemic and post-infection samples were not both contributed by any donor, so tracing of the source of pre-existing responses was limited. Crossreactive clones showed significantly weaker SARS-CoV-2-driven expansion than monoreactive clones, consistent with antigenic imprinting. Because the crossreactivity analysis focused on spike protein, crossreactivity against other viral proteins was not assessed.

Receptor amplification or capture employed the immunoSEQ multiplex PCR assay. The study's own analysis went as follows. Preprocessing removed nonproductive sequences and CDR3s not starting with C, not ending with F or W, or shorter than 7 amino acids. Antigen-specific clonotypes were called with the MANAFEST web app, based on expansion relative to reference and other culture wells. A clone was considered positive if significant expansion relative to the reference culture was observed in 2 of 3 replicate wells at an FDR below 0.05. A further requirement for positive clones was significant expansion compared with all other tandem wells, along with an odds ratio above 5. Pairwise Levenshtein distance, computed with the stringdist R package after three terminal residues were trimmed from each end, was used as the measure of CDR3 homology. As stored in TCRdb, this immuneACCESS dataset retains in-frame rearrangements with V and J assigned. A fraction of the clones does not appear; measured against another copy, unresolved V genes explain less than half of the discrepancy, and the remainder lacks a known reason. From that table come the V and J calls and clone size; the DNA was used to work out D and trimming. The sample table contains some 21,000 clones; only one count was recorded for just under 80% of them. The ten largest clones take up roughly a sixth of the sample.

Notes on this clone: It has no known antigen specificity. No clone much larger than this one lies a single base away; base qualities are absent.

Taken from the germline V gene, the CDR1 and CDR2 loops are SGHAT and FQNNGV. The CDR3 goes from the cysteine to the phenylalanine over 13 residues. Only the CDR3 part of the read is kept: 39 bases, read in frame from the first base. Trimming removed 7 bases from V and 4 bases from J, leaving 13 bases between the germline ends. CD4+ T cells from unexposed donors were collected before the COVID-19 pandemic (2011-2018). The EasySep CD4+ T cell isolation kit was used to isolate CD4+ T cells once the cultures had run for nine to eleven days. Unexposed donor CD4+ T cells were tested for reactivity to SARS-CoV-2 S and N and four common cold coronavirus spike pools, as cell number allowed. Each well received two million PBMCs, cultured in IMDM supplemented with roughly 5.1% human AB serum and 9.5 to 10 IU/ml IL-2. Half of the culture medium was replaced with fresh IL-2-containing medium on days 3 and 7. Each peptide culture condition was generally run in triplicate replicate wells. Leukapheresis product for the unexposed donors was purchased commercially. PBMCs were isolated from leukapheresis product or whole blood by Ficoll-Paque PLUS gradient centrifugation. PBMCs were either used fresh in the expansion assay or cryopreserved at -140 degrees C. The QIAamp Micro DNA Kit was used to extract genomic DNA from the CD4+ T cells.

This sequence was found in a human donor in good health. The chain is made from TRBV11-2 and TRBJ2-5; confidence is insufficient to name the D gene. Sample: CD4+ T cells from PBMCs, cultured in vitro. The nucleotides are TGTGCCAGCAACCCTTTCATCGGAGAGACCCAGTACTTC. This gives the protein CASNPFIGETQYF. Beyond the CDR3, the reference TRBV11-2 and TRBJ2-5 genes provide the residues; the full variable domain reads: EAGVAQSPRYKIIEKRQSVAFWCNPISGHATLYWYQQILGQGPKLLIQFQNNGVVDDSQLPKDRFSAERLKGVDSTLKIQPAKLEDSAVYLCASNPFIGETQYFGPGTRLLVL.